This section outlines one TCR beta chain sequence together with its context. Its antigen is unidentified. The junction differs from germline at one of its ends, possibly a read error. The entry originates in a study of tumor and adjacent non-tumor tissue in lung cancer. The wider study: The patients, roughly eleven men and roughly 5 women, were roughly 31 to 80 with stage I to III disease. Some 4.2 million productive TCRbeta reads were obtained per sample on average. Whole-study results and caveats: Significantly higher TCR diversity was found in tumor than normal lung.

Germline loops: CDR1 ENHRY, CDR2 SYGVKD. The length of the CDR3 is 13 residues. Three rounds of nested PCR, following a modified ARM-PCR protocol, produced the TCRbeta library. TCRdb re-derived calls from the multiplex PCR reads in MiXCR, one entry per CDR3 protein. The table records 120,000 or so distinct CDR3 sequences, approximately 71% of them present only once. The template was RNA from unsorted bulk tissue. The chain has TRBV10-3 and TRBJ2-3; weak D call: TRBD2 (5 bases). Sequencing input: lung tumor tissue. This receptor was taken from a man between 25 and 39 years old with non-small cell lung cancer. CDR3 DNA: TGTGCCACCGGTGAGCCCTCCGGAGGTACGCAGAATTTT. Amino acids: CATGEPSGGTQNF.